Below, 22 T cell receptor beta chains from the same sample are listed, as sequenced in a study of cytomegalovirus exposure and HLA in healthy donors. Primers for the PCR totalled 60 Vbeta and 13 Jbeta. Method: immunoSEQ multiplex PCR; TCRdb's copy keeps in-frame clones and lacks some. The sample lists a few hundred thousand clones; about 80% were seen once. Sequenced material: PBMCs. The receptors originated from a middle-aged woman in good health and CMV-seronegative.

This chain connects TRBV7-8 to TRBJ1-1, with TRBD1 matching 9 bases. This CDR3 contains 13 residues. Germline CDR1 and CDR2: SGHVS and FQNEAQ. V was clipped by 5 bases and J by 10 bases; unmatched bases: 8. The CDR3 region is CASSLPQGAGAFF. The CDR3 nucleotides are TGTGCCAGCAGCCTACCACAGGGGGCTGGAGCTTTCTTT. Combining the CDR3 with reference TRBV7-8 and TRBJ1-1 gives the whole variable domain GAGVSQSPRYKVAKRGQDVALRCDPISGHVSLFWYQQALGQGPEFLTYFQNEAQLDKSGLPSDRFFAERPEGSVSTLKIQRTQQEDSAVYLCASSLPQGAGAFFGQGTRLTVV.

As to this clone: A read error may account for a junction end that differs from germline. This chain uses TRBV25-1 with TRBJ1-2, with a weak D call TRBD1 (5 bases). The germline V gene encodes CDR1 MGHDK and CDR2 SYGVNS. The CDR3 extends over 13 amino acids. CDR3 sequence: CASGEYGAGDLTF. In DNA, the CDR3 is TGTGCCAGCGGTGAATATGGGGCAGGAGACCTCACCTTC.

The CDR3 DNA reads as TGTGCCAGCAGTTTCTATAGGGACAGGGTGAATGAGCAGTTCTTC. Its protein is CASSFYRDRVNEQFF. The J gene is TRBJ2-1, the V gene TRBV6-6; TRBD1 matches at 9 bases. Looked up from germline, CDR1 is MNHNY and CDR2 is SVGAGI (reference sequence). This CDR3 contains 15 residues. Losses at the gene ends were 4 bases for V and 7 bases for J; bases not matched to a gene: 8.

The chain employs TRBV27 and TRBJ2-7; 10 bases line up with TRBD1. The CDR3 totals 17 residues. Per the germline V gene, CDR1 is MNHEY and CDR2 is SMNVEV (reference sequence). Germline trimming cut 0 bases from V and 3 bases from J; bases unmatched to any gene: 8. The CDR3 reads CASSLSSGQGGIYEQYF. The CDR3 DNA follows: TGTGCCAGCAGTTTATCGTCCGGACAGGGGGGGATCTACGAGCAGTACTTC.

J is TRBJ1-5 and V is TRBV7-8; 7 nucleotides align to TRBD1. The CDR3 contains 13 residues. V shed 6 bases and J 5 bases; nucleotides not matched to a gene: 4. Germline V lookup: CDR1 SGHVS, CDR2 FQNEAQ. The CDR3 nucleotides read TGTGCCAGCAGTTTCGACAGGGATCAGCCCCAGCATTTT. Translated: CASSFDRDQPQHF.

The chain joins TRBV19 to TRBJ2-7; perhaps TRBD2 as D (6 bases). CDR1 LNHDA and CDR2 SQIVND come from the germline V gene (reference sequence). Trimming pared 7 bases from V and 2 bases from J, leaving 9 bases between. The CDR3 totals 12 residues. DNA for the CDR3: TGTGCCAGTATGGGGACTGCCTACGAGCAGTACTTC. Translating gives CASMGTAYEQYF.

This clone was detected once. The chain joins TRBV4-1 to TRBJ2-3, with D maybe TRBD2 (7 bases). The germline V gene has CDR1 MGHRA and CDR2 YSYEKL. The CDR3 consists of 17 residues. The V end lost 1 base, the J end lost 1 base, and 15 bases lay between the germline ends. The CDR3 DNA sequence: TGCGCCAGCAGCCAAGGAGGGGGGGCCCCGGGCACAGATACGCAGTATTTT. Translated: CASSQGGGAPGTDTQYF.

The J gene is TRBJ2-3, the V gene TRBV5-1; tentative D call: TRBD1 (5 bases). The CDR3 loop spans 16 amino acids. Germline CDR1 SGHRS, CDR2 YFSETQ. Trimming took 1 base from V and 6 from J, leaving 18 bases between them. CDR3 DNA sequence: TGCGCCAGCAGCTTGAATGGACACGCCGGGTCGGATACGCAGTATTTT. It is translated as CASSLNGHAGSDTQYF.

The V gene is TRBV28, the J gene TRBJ2-5; 14 nucleotides align to TRBD2. The germline CDR1 and CDR2 sequences are MDHEN and SYDVKM. The trim removed 2 bases at V and 5 bases at J, leaving 7 bases unmatched. The CDR3 has 17 amino acids. The CDR3 sequence is CASSLRRLAGGRETQYF. In DNA, the CDR3 is TGTGCCAGCAGTTTAAGACGACTAGCGGGGGGGCGGGAGACCCAGTACTTC.

The V gene is TRBV5-4, the J gene TRBJ1-6, with no clear D. This CDR3 contains 16 residues. CDR1 and CDR2 from the germline V gene are SGHNT and YYREEE (reference sequence). Trimming took off 3 bases at V and 8 bases at J, with 18 bases between the two ends. CDR3 amino acids: CASSSSLDFSYSPLHF. CDR3 sequence (DNA): TGTGCCAGCAGCTCATCGCTAGACTTCTCCTATTCACCCCTCCACTTT.

This clone was picked up a small number of times. The chain uses TRBV11-3 and TRBJ1-6; D gene unclear. The germline V and J ends were trimmed by 4 bases and 0 bases, with 10 bases remaining between them. The CDR3 loop spans 16 amino acids. The germline V gene encodes CDR1 SGHNT and CDR2 YENEEA. The chain's CDR3 is CASSSDKSSYNSPLHF. The DNA for the CDR3 is TGTGCCAGCAGCTCCGACAAGAGCTCCTATAATTCACCCCTCCACTTT.

The genes are TRBV28 and TRBJ1-1; 7 bases are a match to TRBD1. J was trimmed by 3 bases and V by 5 bases; bases with no gene match: 9. The V gene's germline CDR1 is MDHEN and CDR2 SYDVKM. This CDR3 comprises 15 residues. CDR3 protein: CASSERQGPYTEAFF. DNA of the CDR3: TGTGCCAGCAGTGAGCGACAGGGCCCCTACACTGAAGCTTTCTTT. The full variable domain, rest sourced from reference TRBV28 and TRBJ1-1, is DVKVTQSSRYLVKRTGEKVFLECVQDMDHENMFWYRQDPGLGLRLIYFSYDVKMKEKGDIPEGYSVSREKKERFSLILESASTNQTSMYLCASSERQGPYTEAFFGQGTRLTVV.

Only a few counts were recorded for this clone. This rearrangement joins TRBV6-1 to TRBJ1-4; D not resolved. V dropped 6 bases and J dropped 8 bases, with 10 bases sitting between them. There are 12 residues in the CDR3. Germline V lookup: CDR1 MNHNS, CDR2 SASEGT. CDR3 sequence: CASRVNEEKLFF. In nucleotides, the CDR3 is TGTGCCAGCAGGGTGAACGAGGAAAAACTGTTTTTT.

The rearrangement links TRBV25-1 to TRBJ2-2; 9 nucleotides align to TRBD1. In germline, CDR1 is MGHDK, CDR2 SYGVNS. Trimming at V came to 4 bases and at J to 5 bases, leaving 8 bases not matched to a gene. The CDR3 spans 16 residues. CDR3 in amino acids: CASSATQGANTGELFF. As DNA, the CDR3 is TGTGCCAGCAGTGCGACACAGGGGGCTAATACCGGGGAGCTGTTTTTT.

J is TRBJ1-5 and V is TRBV9; possibly TRBD1 for D (5 bases). This CDR3 region has 17 residues. Germline values: CDR1 SGDLS, CDR2 YYNGEE. Deletions cut 2 bases from V and 0 bases from J, with 15 bases between. CDR3 DNA sequence: TGTGCCAGCAGCGTCCCGGAGGGGCGATATAGCAATCAGCCCCAGCATTTT. It codes for CASSVPEGRYSNQPQHF.

This chain joins TRBV5-1 and TRBJ2-7, with D perhaps TRBD1 (6 bases). This CDR3 comprises 14 residues. V was trimmed by 1 base and J by 4 bases, leaving 12 bases between them. Germline V CDR1 and CDR2: SGHRS, YFSETQ. CDR3 sequence (DNA): TGCGCCAGCAGCTTGAGGGGGTTTATTTACGAGCAGTACTTC. It specifies CASSLRGFIYEQYF.

The chain employs TRBV7-2 and TRBJ2-2, with TRBD1 matching over 8 bases. Germline V gene sequence: CDR1 SGHTA, CDR2 FQGNSA. V was pared by 6 bases and J by 1 base, with 4 bases of the junction left unmatched. The CDR3 length is 15 residues. The CDR3, as DNA: TGTGCCAGCAGTCAGACAGGGGTGAACACCGGGGAGCTGTTTTTT. This sequence encodes CASSQTGVNTGELFF.

V and J are TRBV9 and TRBJ2-5, with D possibly being TRBD1 (6 bases). The DNA matches TRBJ2-7 better at its end, which makes the J call doubtful. The length of the CDR3 is 14 residues. The germline CDR1 and CDR2 sequences are SGDLS and YYNGEE. CDR3 loop: CASSVGQSSYEQYF. The CDR3 region has the DNA TGTGCCAGCAGCGTTGGACAGAGCTCCTACGAGCAGTACTTC.

The chain is built from TRBV7-9 and TRBJ2-7; D ambiguous. The CDR3 extends over 15 amino acids. Germline CDR1 and CDR2: SEHNR and FQNEAQ (reference sequence). The ends were cut back, 4 bases at V and 0 bases at J, with 13 bases in the middle. CDR3 in amino acids: CASSSSLGRSYEQYF. The CDR3 DNA is TGTGCCAGCAGCTCCTCTCTGGGCCGCTCCTACGAGCAGTACTTC.

This chain connects TRBV5-1 to TRBJ2-3, with 7 bases matching TRBD2. The germline V gene encodes CDR1 SGHRS and CDR2 YFSETQ. CDR3 length: 15 amino acids. Losses at the gene ends were 0 bases for V and 4 bases for J; bases not matched to a gene: 5. In DNA form, the CDR3 reads TGCGCCAGCAGCTTGGGACCTAGCGGATCAGATACGCAGTATTTT. It translates to CASSLGPSGSDTQYF.

This clone has just a few counts. V usage is TRBV6-6 and J usage is TRBJ2-1; 8 bases are a match to TRBD2. The ends lost 5 bases at V and 5 bases at J; junction bases unmatched: 5. The CDR3 is made up of 14 amino acids. CDR1 is MNHNY and CDR2 is SVGAGI in the germline V gene (reference sequence). The CDR3 coding sequence is TGTGCCAGCAGTACACGGGGGGGCGACAATGAGCAGTTCTTC. Protein: CASSTRGGDNEQFF.

V is TRBV28 and J is TRBJ1-4; tentative D call: TRBD1 (5 bases). V lost 1 base and J 8 bases, leaving 11 bases between the germline ends. Germline CDR1 and CDR2: MDHEN and SYDVKM. The CDR3 contains 14 residues. DNA for the CDR3: TGTGCCAGCAGTTTATTGGGGGGGGAGGAAAAACTGTTTTTT. It specifies CASSLLGGEEKLFF.